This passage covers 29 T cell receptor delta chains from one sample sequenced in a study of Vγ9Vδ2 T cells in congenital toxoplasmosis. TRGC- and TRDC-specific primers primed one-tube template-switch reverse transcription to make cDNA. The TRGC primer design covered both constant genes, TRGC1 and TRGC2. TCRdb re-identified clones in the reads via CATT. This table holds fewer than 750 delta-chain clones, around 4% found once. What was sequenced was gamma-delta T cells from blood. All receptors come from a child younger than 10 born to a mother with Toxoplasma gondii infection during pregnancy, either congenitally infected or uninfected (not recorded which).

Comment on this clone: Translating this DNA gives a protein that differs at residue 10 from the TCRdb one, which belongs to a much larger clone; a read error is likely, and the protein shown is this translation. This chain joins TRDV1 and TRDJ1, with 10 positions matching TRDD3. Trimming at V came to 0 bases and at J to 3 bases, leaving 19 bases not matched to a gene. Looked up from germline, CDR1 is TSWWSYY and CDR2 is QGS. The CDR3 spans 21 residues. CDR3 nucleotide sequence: TGTGCTCTTGGGGAACTTTCACATATACCGGGGGATACGCGTATTCCCGATAAACTCATCTTT. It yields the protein CALGELSHIPGDTRIPDKLIF.

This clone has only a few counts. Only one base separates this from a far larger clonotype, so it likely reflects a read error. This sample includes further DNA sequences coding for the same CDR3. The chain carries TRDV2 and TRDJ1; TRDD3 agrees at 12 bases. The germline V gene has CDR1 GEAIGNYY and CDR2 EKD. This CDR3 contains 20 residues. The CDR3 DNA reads TGTGCCTGTGACACTGTACTGGGGGATACCCCTTTTAGGTACACTGATAAACTCATCTTT. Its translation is CACDTVLGDTPFRYTDKLIF.

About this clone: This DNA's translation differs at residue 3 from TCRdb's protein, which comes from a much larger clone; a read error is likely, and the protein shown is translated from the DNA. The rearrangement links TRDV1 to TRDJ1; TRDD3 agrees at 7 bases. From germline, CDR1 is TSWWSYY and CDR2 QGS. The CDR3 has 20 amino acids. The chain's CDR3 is CAPGGTPVLIERGGTDKLIF. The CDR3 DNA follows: TGTGCTCCTGGGGGGACCCCAGTTCTCATCGAAAGAGGAGGGACCGATAAACTCATCTTT.

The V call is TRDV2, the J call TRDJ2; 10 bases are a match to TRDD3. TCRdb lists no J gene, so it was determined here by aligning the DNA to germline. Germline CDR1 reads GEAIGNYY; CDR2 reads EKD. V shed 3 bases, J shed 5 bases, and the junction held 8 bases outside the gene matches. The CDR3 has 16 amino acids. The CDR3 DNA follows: TGTGCCTGTGACTCCCCTCTACTGGGGGATACAGCACAACTCTTCTTT. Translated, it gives CACDSPLLGDTAQLFF.

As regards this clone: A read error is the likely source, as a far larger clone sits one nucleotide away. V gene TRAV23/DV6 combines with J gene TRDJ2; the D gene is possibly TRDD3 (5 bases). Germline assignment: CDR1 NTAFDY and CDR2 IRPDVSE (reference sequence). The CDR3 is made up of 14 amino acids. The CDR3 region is CATSIGIARAQLFF. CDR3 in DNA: TGTGCAACAAGCATTGGGATTGCCAGGGCACAACTCTTCTTT.

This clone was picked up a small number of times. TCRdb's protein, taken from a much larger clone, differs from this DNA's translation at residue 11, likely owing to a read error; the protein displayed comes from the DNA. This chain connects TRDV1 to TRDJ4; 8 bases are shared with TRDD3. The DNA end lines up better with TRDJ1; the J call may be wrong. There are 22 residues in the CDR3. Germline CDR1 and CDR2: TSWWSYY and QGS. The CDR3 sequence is CALGEPYLPPIPVLGVSDKLIF. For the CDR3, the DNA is TGTGCTCTTGGGGAACCGTACCTCCCTCCTATTCCCGTACTGGGGGTTTCCGATAAACTCATCTTT.

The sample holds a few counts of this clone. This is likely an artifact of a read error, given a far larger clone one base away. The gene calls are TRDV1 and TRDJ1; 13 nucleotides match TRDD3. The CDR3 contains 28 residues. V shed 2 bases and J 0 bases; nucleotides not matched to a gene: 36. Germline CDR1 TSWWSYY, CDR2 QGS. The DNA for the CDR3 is TGTGCTCTTGGGGAAGCGAAATCCTTCTCCTATCACCAACTGGGGGATACGGGGTGGCAAGTTTACACCGATAAACTCATCTTT. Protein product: CALGEAKSFSYHQLGDTGWQVYTDKLIF.

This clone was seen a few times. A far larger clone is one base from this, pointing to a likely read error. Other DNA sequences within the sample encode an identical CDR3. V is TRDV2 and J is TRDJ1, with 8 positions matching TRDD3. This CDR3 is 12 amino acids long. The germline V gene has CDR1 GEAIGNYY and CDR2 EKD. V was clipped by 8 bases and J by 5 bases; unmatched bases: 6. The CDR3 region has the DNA TGTGCCTCACGGGGGATAAATGATAAACTCATCTTT. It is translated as CASRGINDKLIF.

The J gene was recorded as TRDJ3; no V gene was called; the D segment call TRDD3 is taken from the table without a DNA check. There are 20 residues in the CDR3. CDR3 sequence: CACDSVLGDTIRWDTRQMFF. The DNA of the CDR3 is TGTGCCTGTGACTCCGTACTGGGGGATACGATCCGCTGGGACACCCGACAGATGTTTTTC.

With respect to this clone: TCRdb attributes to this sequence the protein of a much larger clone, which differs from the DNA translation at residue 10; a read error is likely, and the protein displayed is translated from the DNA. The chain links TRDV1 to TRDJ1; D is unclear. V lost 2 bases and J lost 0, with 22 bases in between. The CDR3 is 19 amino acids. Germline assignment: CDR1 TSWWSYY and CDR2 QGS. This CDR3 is CALGEGRAFPVTYTDKLIF. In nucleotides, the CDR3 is TGTGCTCTTGGGGAAGGCAGAGCCTTTCCGGTGACGTACACCGATAAACTCATCTTT.

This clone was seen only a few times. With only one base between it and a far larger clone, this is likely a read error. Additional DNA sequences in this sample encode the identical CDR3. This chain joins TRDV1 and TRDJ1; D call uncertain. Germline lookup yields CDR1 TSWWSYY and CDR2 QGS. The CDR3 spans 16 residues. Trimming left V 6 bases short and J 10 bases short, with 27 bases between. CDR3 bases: TGTGCTCTTGGAGACTCCCCAAATTATTCGGATTTGGTACTCATCTTT. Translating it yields CALGDSPNYSDLVLIF.

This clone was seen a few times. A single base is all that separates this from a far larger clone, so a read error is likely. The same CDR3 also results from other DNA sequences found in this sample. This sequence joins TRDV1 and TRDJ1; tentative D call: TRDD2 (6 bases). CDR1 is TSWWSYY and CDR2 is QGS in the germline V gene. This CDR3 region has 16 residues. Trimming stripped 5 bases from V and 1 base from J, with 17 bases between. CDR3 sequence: CALGNPSAGPTDKLIF. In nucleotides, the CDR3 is TGTGCTCTTGGGAACCCTTCCGCTGGCCCCACCGATAAACTCATCTTT.

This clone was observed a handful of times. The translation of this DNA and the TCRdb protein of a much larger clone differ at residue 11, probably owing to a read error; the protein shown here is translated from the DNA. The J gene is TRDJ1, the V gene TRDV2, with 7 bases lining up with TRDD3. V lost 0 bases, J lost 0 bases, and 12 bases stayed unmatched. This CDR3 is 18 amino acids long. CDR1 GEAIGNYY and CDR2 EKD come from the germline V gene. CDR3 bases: TGTGCCTGTGACACCCTCCCGAATGGGGGACCCGACACCGATAAACTCATCTTT. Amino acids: CACDTLPNGGPDTDKLIF.

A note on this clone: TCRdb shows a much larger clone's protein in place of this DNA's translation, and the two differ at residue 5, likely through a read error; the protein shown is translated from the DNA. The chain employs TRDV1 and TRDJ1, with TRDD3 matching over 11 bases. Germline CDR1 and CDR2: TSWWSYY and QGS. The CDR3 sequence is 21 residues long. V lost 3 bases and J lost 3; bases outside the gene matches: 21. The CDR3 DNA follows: TGTGCTCTTGGGGATGCCCCACCTTTCCTCAAACTGGGGGATATAGCCGATAAACTCATCTTT. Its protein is CALGDAPPFLKLGDIADKLIF.

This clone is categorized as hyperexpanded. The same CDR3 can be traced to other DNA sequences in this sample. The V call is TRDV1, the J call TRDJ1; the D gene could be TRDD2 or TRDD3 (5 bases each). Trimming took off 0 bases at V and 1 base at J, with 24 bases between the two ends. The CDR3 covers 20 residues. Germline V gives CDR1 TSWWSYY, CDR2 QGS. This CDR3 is CALGELGLLGELKFTDKLIF. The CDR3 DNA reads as TGTGCTCTTGGGGAACTAGGCCTACTTGGGGAACTTAAGTTCACCGATAAACTCATCTTT.

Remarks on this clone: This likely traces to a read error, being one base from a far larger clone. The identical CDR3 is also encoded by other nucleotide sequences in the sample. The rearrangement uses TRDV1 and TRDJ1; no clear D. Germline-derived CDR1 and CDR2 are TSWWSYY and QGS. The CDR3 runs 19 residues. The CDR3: CALGEGRAFLVTYTDKLIF. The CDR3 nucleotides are TGTGCTCTTGGGGAAGGCAGAGCCTTTCTGGTGACGTACACCGACAAACTCATCTTT.

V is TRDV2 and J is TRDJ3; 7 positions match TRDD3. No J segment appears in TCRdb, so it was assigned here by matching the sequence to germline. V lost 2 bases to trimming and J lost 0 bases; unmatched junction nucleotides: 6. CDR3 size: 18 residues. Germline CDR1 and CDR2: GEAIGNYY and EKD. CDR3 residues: CACDILGTRSWDTRQMFF. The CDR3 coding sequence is TGTGCCTGTGACATACTGGGGACTCGCTCCTGGGACACCCGACAGATGTTTTTC.

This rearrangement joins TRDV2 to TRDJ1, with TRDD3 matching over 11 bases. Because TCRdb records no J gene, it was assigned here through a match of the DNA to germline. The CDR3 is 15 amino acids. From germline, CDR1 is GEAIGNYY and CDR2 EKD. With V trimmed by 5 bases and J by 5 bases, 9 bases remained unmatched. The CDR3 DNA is TGTGCCTGTGTTCAACTGGGGGATAGCCGGGATAAACTCATCTTT. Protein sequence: CACVQLGDSRDKLIF.

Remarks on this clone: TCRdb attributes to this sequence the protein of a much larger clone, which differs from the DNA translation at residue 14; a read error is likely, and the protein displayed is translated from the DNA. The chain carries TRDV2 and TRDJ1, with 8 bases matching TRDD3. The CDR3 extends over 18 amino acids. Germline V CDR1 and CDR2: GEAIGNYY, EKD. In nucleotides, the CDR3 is TGTGCCTGTGACACCCTCCCGAATGGGGGATCCGACACCGAAAAACTCATCTTT. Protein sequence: CACDTLPNGGSDTEKLIF.

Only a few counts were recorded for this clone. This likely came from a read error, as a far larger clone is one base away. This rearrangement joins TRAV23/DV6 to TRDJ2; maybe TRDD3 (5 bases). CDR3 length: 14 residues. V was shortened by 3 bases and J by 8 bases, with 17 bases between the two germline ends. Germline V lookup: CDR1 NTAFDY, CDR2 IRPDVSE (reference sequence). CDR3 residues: CAANIGIARAQLFF. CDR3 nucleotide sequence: TGTGCAGCAAACATTGGGATTGCCAGGGCACAACTCTTCTTT.

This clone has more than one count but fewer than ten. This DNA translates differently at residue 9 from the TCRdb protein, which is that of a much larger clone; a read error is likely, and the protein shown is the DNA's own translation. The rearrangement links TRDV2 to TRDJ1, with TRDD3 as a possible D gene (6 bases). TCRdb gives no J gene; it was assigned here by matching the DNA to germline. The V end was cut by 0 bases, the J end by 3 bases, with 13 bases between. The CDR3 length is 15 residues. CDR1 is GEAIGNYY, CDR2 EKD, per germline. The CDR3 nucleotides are TGTGCCTGTGACACCGCGGCTGGGGAGGCCGATAAACTCATCTTT. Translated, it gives CACDTAAGEADKLIF.

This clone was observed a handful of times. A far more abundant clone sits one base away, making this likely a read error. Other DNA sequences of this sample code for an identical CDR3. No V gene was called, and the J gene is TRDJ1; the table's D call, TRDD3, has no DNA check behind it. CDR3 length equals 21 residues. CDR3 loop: CAVASYLRRMLLGDTADKLIF. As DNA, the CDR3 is TGTGCTGTCGCTTCATATCTACGACGTATGCTACTGGGGGATACGGCCGATAAACTCATCTTT.

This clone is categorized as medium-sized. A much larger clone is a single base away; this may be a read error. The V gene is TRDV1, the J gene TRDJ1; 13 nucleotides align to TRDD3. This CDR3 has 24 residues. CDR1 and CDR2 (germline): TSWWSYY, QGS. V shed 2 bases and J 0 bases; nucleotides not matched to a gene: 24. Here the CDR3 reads CALGEFSATNKYWGIRQYTDKLIF. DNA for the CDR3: TGTGCTCTTGGGGAATTCTCGGCTACCAACAAATACTGGGGGATACGACAGTACACCGATAAACTCATCTTT.

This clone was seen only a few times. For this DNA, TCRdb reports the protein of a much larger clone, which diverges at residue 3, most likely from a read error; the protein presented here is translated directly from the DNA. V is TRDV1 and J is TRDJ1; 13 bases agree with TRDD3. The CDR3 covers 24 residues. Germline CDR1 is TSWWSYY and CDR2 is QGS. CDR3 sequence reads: CAPGEFSASNKYWGIRQYTDKLIF. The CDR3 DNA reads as TGTGCTCCTGGGGAATTCTCGGCTTCCAACAAATACTGGGGGATACGACAGTACACCGATAAACTCATCTTT.

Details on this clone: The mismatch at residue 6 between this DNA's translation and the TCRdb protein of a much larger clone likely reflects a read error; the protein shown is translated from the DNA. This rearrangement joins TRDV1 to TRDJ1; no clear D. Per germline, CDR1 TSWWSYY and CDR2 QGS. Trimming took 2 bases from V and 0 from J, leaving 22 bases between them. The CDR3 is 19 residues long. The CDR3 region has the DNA TGTGCTCTTGGGGAAAGCAGAGCCTTTCTGGTGACGTACACCGATAAACTCATCTTT. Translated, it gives CALGESRAFLVTYTDKLIF.

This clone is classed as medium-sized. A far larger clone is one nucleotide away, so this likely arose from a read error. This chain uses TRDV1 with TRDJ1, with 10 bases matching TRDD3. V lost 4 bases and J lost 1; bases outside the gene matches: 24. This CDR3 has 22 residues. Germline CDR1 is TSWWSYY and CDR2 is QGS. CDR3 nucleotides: TGTGCTCTTGGGGGGGCCTCCCCCCTTTACTGGGGGATGAGGATGTCCACCGATAAACTCATCTTT. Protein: CALGGASPLYWGMRMSTDKLIF.

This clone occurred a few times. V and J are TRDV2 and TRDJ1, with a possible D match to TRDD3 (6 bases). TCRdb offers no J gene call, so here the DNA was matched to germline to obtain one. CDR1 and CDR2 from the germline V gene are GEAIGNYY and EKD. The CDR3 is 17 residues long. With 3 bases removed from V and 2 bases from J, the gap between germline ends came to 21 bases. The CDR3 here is CACDPLTGGPRTDKLIF. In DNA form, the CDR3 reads TGTGCCTGTGACCCCCTTACGGGGGGACCCCGAACCGATAAACTCATCTTT.

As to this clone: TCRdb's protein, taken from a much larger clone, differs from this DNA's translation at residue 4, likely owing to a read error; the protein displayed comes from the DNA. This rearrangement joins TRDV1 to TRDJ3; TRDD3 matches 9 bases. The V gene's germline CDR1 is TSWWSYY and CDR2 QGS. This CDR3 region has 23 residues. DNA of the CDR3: TGTGCTCTTAGGGAAAACCACAACTTGGTACTGGGGGACCTCTCCTGGGACACCCGACAGATGTTTTTC. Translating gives CALRENHNLVLGDLSWDTRQMFF.

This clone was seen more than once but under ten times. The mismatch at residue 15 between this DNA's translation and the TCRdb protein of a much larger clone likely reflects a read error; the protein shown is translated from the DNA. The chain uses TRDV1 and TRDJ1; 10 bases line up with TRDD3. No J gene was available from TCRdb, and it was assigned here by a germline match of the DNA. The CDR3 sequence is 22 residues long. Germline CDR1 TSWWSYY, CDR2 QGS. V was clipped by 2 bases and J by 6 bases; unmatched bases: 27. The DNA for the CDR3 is TGTGCTCTTGGGGAAGGCGGCTTCCTACGTCGCTGGGGGATAGTCAGGGAGAATAAACTCATCTTT. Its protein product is CALGEGGFLRRWGIVRENKLIF.